This T cell receptor (beta chain) derives from a study of cytomegalovirus exposure and HLA in healthy donors. Broader study findings: TRBV6-2, TRBV6-3 and some other V segments were unresolvable in 87-base-pair reads.

V lost 4 bases and J 3 bases, leaving 4 bases between the germline ends. Germline lookup yields CDR1 LNHDA and CDR2 SQIVND (reference sequence). This CDR3 contains 12 residues. For this clone: As yet, its antigen is unknown.

Researchers ran the PCR with 60 Vbeta and 13 Jbeta primers. Profiled with immunoSEQ multiplex PCR; TCRdb holds only in-frame clones, not every one. The sample carries 120,000 or so clones, roughly three quarters recorded once. This sequence was found in a man aged 25-40 years in good health and CMV-seropositive. Sequencing was performed on PBMCs. This chain uses TRBV19 with TRBJ1-5; D is uncertain. The CDR3 DNA sequence: TGTGCCAGTAGTAATATCAATCAGCCCCAGCATTTT. Its translation is CASSNINQPQHF.